This TCR beta chain was profiled in a study of T cells after yellow fever vaccination (dated by TCRdb to the late 2010s). Concerning the study at large: The SMART-Seq v4 Ultra Low Input RNA kit was used to prepare libraries from fractions with low cell numbers. To track T-cell clones before and after primary and booster YFV17D yellow fever vaccination, bulk TCR alpha and beta repertoires were sequenced longitudinally. Two healthy male donors made up the cohort, one aged 18 to 30 years and the other aged 30 to 40 years. Blood was drawn at multiple timepoints before and after primary and secondary immunization, with bulk PBMC replicates and cell subsets isolated.

Results the study describes overall, beyond this receptor: The secondary T-cell response was weaker than the primary response but faster, peaking on day 5 instead of day 15. Because only two donors were included in the study, the extent to which the findings can be generalized is limited. Computational filtering was required because FACS-sorted repertoires could contain abundant contaminating clonotypes from the bulk population. A small fraction of clonotypes showed up in both the CD4 and CD8 compartments, probably as a result of convergent recombination. Most clones expanded after primary vaccination were re-detected after the booster (almost 97% of CD4 and around 88% of CD8), suggesting broad memory maintenance.

Turning to this clonotype: It lacks a known antigen. Per-base qualities were not stored, and no clone one base away is much larger.

Sequencing used an Illumina NovaSeq 6000. Synthesis of TCR cDNA relied on 5'RACE template switching, a step that introduced a universal primer site along with unique molecular identifiers. Priming for cDNA synthesis came from both the TCR alpha and TCR beta constant segments. Library amplification used two PCR steps, and the second PCR step added sample barcodes and sequencing adapters. Libraries were sequenced on Illumina HiSeq 2500 (2x100 bp) or NovaSeq (2x150 bp). The authors' analysis ran thus. Demultiplexing of reads and collapsing into UMI consensus sequences were performed with MIGEC, and V(D)J alignment was carried out with MiXCR. Vaccine-responding clonotypes were identified with edgeR using replicate PBMC samples, with FDR below 0.01 and a log2 fold change above 5 up to day 15 being required. Bulk clonotypes were assigned CD4 or CD8 identity according to which sequenced CD4 or CD8 repertoire held them at higher abundance. The public sequencing data were trimmed at Q25 with fastp and processed into clonotypes with MiXCR by TCRdb, which kept only in-frame beta chains. Identical CDR3 protein sequences are pooled into one entry, listed with their most common genes and DNA. What appears here as the V and J calls and clone size reflects TCRdb's work, not the paper's. The sample yields 100,000 to 150,000 distinct CDR3 sequences; roughly 10% were counted once. The biggest ten clones account for less than 40% of the sample.

The germline V gene gives CDR1 as LGHNT and CDR2 as FRNRAP. Inclusive of the bounding cysteine and phenylalanine, the CDR3 is 13 residues long. Only the CDR3 DNA stays, 39 bases, in frame from base 1. V is pared back by 0 bases and J by 11 bases, with 13 bases lying between the germline termini. Per the publication, the treatment or condition label means: live attenuated yellow fever vaccine strain. A standard Ficoll-Paque protocol was used to isolate PBMCs from peripheral blood. Dynabeads CD4 and CD8 positive selection kits were used to isolate the CD4 and CD8 T-cell fractions. TriZol was used to extract RNA from bulk PBMCs, CD4 and CD8 fractions, and dextramer-positive and dextramer-negative fractions.

The input for sequencing was CD8+ T cells sorted from PBMCs, taken on the day of the yellow fever booster vaccination. This receptor was identified in a man aged 18 to 35 who received the YFV17D yellow fever vaccine. The chain employs TRBV12-5 and TRBJ1-1; a tentative D call is TRBD1 (5 bases match). The DNA sequence is as follows: TGTGCTAGTGGTTTGGTACCGGGGGGGAAGGCTTTCTTT. Its coded protein is CASGLVPGGKAFF.